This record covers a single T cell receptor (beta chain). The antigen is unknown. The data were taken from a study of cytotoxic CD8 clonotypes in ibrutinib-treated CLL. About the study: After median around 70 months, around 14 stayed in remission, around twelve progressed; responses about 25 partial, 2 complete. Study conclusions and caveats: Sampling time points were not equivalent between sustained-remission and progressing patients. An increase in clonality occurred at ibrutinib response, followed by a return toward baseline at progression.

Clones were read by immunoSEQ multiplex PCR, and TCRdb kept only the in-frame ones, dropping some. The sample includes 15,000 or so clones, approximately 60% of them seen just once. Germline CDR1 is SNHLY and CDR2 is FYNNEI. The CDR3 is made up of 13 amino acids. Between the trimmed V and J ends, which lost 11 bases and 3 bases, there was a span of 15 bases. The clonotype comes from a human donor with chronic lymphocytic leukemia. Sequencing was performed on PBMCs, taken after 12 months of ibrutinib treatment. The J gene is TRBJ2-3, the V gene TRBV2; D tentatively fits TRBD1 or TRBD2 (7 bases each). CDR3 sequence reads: CAGGGGRTDTQYF. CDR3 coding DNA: TGTGCCGGGGGAGGGGGCCGGACAGATACGCAGTATTTT.